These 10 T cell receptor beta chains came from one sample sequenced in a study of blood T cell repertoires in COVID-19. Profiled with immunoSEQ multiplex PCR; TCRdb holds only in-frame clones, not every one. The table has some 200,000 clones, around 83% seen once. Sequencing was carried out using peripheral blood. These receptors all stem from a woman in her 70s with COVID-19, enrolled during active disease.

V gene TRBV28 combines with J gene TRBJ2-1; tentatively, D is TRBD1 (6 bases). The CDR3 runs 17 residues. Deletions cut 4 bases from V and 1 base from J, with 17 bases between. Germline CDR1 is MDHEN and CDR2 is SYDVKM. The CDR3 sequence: CASSSLTGWASYNEQFF. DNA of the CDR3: TGTGCCAGCAGTTCCCTGACAGGATGGGCGTCCTACAATGAGCAGTTCTTC.

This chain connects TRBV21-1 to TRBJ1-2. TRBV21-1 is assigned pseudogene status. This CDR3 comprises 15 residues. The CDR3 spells CASSPRTAPNYGYTF. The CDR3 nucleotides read TGTGCCAGCAGCCCTCGGACTGCGCCTAACTATGGCTACACCTTC.

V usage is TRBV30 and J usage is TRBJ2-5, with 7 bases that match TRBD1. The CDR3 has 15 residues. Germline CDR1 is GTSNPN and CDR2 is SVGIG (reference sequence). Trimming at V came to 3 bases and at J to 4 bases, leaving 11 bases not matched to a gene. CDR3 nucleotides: TGTGCCTGGAGGACGGGACAGAGGGTGTCAGAGACCCAGTACTTC. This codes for CAWRTGQRVSETQYF.

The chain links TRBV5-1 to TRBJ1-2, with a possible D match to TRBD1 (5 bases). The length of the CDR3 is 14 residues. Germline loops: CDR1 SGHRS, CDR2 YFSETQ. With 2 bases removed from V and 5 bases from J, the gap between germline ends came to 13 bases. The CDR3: CASSLLTATYGYTF. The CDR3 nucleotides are TGCGCCAGCAGCTTACTGACAGCGACTTATGGCTACACCTTC.

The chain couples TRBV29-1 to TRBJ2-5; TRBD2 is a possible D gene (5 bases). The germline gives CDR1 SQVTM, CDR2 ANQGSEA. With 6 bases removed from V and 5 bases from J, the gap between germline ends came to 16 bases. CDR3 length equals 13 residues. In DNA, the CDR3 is TGCAGCGTGACGGGCCCTACGGGGGAGACCCAGTACTTC. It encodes CSVTGPTGETQYF.

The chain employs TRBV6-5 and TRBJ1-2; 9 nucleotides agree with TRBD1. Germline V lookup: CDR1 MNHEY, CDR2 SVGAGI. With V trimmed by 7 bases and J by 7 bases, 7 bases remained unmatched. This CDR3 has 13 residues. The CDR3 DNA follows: TGTGCCAGCACCGCGGGACAGGGTTCTGGCTACACCTTC. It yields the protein CASTAGQGSGYTF.

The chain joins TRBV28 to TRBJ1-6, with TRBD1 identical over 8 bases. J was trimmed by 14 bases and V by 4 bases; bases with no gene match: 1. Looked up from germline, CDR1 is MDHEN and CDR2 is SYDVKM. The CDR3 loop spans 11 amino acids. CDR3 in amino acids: CASSSDRALHF. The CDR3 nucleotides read TGTGCCAGCAGTTCGGACAGGGCCCTCCACTTT.

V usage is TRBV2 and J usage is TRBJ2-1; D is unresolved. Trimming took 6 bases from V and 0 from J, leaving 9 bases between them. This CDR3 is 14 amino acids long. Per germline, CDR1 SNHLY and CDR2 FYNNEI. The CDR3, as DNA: TGTGCCAGCAGGCCTTGGGCCTCCTACAATGAGCAGTTCTTC. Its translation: CASRPWASYNEQFF.

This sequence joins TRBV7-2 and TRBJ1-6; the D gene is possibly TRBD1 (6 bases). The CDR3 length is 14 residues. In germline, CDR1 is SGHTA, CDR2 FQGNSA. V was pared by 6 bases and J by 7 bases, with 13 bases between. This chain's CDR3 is CASSYGGGNSPLHF. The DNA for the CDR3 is TGTGCCAGCAGTTATGGGGGGGGCAATTCACCCCTCCACTTT.

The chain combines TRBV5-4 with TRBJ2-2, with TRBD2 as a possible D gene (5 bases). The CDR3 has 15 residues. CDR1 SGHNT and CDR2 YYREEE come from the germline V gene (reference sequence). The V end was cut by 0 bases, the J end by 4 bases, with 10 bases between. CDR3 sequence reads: CASSLGLAGTGELFF. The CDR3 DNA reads TGTGCCAGCAGCTTGGGGCTTGCGGGCACCGGGGAGCTGTTTTTT.